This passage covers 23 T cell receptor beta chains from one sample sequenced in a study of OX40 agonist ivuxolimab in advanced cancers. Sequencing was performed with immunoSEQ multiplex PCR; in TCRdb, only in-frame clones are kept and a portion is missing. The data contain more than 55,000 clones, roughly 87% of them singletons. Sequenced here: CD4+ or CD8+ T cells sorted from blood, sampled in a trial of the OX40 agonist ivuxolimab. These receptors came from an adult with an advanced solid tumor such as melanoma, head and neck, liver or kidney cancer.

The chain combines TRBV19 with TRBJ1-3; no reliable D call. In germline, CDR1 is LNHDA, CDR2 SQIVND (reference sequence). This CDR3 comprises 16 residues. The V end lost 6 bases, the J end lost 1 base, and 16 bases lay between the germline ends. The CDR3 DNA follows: TGTGCCAGTAGAGTGGAGGCCAGGCCTTCTGGAAACACCATATATTTT. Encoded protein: CASRVEARPSGNTIYF. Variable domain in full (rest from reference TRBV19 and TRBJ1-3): DGGITQSPKYLFRKEGQNVTLSCEQNLNHDAMYWYRQDPGQGLRLIYYSQIVNDFQKGDIAEGYSVSREKKESFPLTVTSAQKNPTAFYLCASRVEARPSGNTIYFGEGSWLTVV.

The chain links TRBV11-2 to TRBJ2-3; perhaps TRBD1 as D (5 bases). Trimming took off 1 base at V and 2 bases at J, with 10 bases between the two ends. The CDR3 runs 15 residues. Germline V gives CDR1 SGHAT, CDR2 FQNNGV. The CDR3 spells CASSLAQGTTDTQYF. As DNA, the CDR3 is TGTGCCAGCAGCTTAGCCCAGGGAACCACAGATACGCAGTATTTT.

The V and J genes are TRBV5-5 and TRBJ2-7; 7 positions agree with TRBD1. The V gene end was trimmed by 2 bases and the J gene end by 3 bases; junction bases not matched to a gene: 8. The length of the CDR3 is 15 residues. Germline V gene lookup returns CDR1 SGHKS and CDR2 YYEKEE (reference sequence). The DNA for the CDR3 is TGTGCCAGCAGCTTATGGACAGGCGGCGGCTACGAGCAGTACTTC. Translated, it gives CASSLWTGGGYEQYF.

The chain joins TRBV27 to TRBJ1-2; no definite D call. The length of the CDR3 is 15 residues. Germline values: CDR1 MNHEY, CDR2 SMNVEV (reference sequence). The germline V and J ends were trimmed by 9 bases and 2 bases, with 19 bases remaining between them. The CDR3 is CASRAVAGSNYGYTF. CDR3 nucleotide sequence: TGTGCCAGTAGGGCGGTCGCAGGCTCCAACTATGGCTACACCTTC.

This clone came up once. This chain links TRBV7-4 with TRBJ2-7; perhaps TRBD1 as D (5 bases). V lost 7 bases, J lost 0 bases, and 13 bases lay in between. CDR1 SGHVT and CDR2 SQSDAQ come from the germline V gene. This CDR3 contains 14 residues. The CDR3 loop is CASMAGNSSYEQYV. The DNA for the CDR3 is TGTGCCAGCATGGCAGGGAATAGCTCCTACGAGCAGTACGTC.

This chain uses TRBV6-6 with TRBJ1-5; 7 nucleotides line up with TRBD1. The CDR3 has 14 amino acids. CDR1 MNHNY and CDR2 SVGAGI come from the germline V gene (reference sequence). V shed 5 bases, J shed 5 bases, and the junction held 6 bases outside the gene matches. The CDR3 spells CASSADREDQPQHF. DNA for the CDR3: TGTGCCAGCAGTGCCGACAGGGAAGATCAGCCCCAGCATTTT.

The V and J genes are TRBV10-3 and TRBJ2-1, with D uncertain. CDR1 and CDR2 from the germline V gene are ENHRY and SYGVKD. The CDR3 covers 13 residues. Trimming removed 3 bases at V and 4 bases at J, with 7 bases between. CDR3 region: CAISDPDYNEQFF. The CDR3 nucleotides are TGTGCCATCAGTGATCCGGATTACAATGAGCAGTTCTTC.

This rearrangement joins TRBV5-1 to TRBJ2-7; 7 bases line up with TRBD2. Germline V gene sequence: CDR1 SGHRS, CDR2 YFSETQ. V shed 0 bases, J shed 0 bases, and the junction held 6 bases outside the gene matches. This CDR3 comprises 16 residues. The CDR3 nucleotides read TGCGCCAGCAGCTTGGCCCCTAGCGGAAGCTCCTACGAGCAGTACTTC. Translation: CASSLAPSGSSYEQYF.

CDR3: CASSPAPGDDQPQHF. The CDR3 DNA is TGTGCCAGCAGCCCAGCTCCGGGAGACGATCAGCCCCAGCATTTT. This chain connects TRBV5-4 to TRBJ1-5; D is undetermined. Trimming removed 4 bases at V and 5 bases at J, with 16 bases between. Germline V gene data show CDR1 as SGHNT and CDR2 as YYREEE (reference sequence). This CDR3 comprises 15 residues.

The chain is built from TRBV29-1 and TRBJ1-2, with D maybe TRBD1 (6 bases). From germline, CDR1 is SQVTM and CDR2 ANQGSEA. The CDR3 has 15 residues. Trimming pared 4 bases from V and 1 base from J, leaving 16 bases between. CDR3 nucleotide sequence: TGCAGCGTTGTGTGGGTGGCAGGGGTTAACTATGGCTACACCTTC. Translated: CSVVWVAGVNYGYTF. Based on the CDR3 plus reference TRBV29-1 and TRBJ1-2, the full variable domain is SAVISQKPSRDICQRGTSLTIQCQVDSQVTMMFWYRQQPGQSLTLIATANQGSEATYESGFVIDKFPISRPNLTFSTLTVSNMSPEDSSIYLCSVVWVAGVNYGYTFGSGTRLTVV.

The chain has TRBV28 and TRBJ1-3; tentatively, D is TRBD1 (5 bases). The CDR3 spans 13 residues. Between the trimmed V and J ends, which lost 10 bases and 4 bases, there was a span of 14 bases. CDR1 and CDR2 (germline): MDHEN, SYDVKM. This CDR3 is CATHLGTGNTIYF. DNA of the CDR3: TGTGCCACCCATTTAGGGACGGGAAACACCATATATTTT.

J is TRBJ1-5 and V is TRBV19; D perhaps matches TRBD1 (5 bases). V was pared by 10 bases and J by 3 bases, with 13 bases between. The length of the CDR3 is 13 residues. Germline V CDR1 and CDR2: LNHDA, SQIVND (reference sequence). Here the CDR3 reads CAIRGGFNQPQHF. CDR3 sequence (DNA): TGTGCCATCCGGGGGGGATTCAATCAGCCCCAGCATTTT.

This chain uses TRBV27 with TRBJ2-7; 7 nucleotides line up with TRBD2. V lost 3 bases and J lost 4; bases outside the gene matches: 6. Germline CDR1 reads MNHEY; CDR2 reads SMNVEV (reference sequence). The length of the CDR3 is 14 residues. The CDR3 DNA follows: TGTGCCAGCAGTTTTCTTGGCGGGGGTTACGAGCAGTACTTC. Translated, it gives CASSFLGGGYEQYF.

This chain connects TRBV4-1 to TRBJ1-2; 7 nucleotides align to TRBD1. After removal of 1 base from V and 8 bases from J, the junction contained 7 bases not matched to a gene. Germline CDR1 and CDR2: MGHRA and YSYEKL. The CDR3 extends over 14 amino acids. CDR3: CASSQAEGAQGYTF. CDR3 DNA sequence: TGCGCCAGCAGCCAAGCTGAGGGGGCGCAAGGCTACACCTTC.

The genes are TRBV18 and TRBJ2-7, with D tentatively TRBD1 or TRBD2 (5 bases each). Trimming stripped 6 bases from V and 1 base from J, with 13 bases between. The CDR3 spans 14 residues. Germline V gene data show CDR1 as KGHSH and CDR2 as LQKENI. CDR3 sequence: CASSWDGASYEQYF. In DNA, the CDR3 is TGTGCCAGCTCTTGGGACGGTGCATCCTACGAGCAGTACTTC.

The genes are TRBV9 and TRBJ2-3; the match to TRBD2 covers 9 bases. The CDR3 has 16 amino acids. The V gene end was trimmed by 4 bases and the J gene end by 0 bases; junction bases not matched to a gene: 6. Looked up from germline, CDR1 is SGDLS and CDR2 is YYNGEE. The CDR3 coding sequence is TGTGCCAGCAGCCCCTGGGCGGGAGGGAGCACAGATACGCAGTATTTT. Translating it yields CASSPWAGGSTDTQYF.

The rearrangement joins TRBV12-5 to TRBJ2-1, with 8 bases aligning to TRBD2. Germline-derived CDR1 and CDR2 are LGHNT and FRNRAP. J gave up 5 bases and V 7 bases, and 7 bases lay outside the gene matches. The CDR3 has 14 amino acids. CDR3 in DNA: TGTGCTAGTGCTCTGACTAGCGCAGACAATGAGCAGTTCTTC. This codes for CASALTSADNEQFF.

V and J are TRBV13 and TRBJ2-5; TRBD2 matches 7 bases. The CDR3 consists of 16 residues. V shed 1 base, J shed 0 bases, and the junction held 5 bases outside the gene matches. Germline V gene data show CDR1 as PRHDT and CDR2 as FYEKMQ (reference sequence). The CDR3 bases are TGTGCCAGCAGCTTAGCTGACCTAGCGGACCAAGAGACCCAGTACTTC. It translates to CASSLADLADQETQYF.

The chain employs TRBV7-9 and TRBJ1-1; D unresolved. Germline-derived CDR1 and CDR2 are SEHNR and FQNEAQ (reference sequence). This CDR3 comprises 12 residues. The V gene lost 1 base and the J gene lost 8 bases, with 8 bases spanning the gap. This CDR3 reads CASSLEDLEAFF. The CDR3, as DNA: TGTGCCAGCAGCTTAGAGGACCTCGAAGCTTTCTTT.

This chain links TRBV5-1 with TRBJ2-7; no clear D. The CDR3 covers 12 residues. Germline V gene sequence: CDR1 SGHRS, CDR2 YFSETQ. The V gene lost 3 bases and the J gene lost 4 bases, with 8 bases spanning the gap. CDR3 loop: CASSSGYYEQYF. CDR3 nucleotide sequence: TGCGCCAGCAGCTCCGGGTATTACGAGCAGTACTTC.

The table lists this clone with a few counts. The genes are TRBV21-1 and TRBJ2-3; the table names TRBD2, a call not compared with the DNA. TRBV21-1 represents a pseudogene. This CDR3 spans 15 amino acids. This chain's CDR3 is CASSAGTSDTDTQYF. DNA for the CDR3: TGTGCCAGCAGCGCCGGGACTAGCGACACAGATACGCAGTATTTT.

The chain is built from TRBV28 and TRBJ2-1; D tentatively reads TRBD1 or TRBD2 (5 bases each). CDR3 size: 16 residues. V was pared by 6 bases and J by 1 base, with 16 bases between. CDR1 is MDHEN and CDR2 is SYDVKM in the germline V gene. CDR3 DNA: TGTGCCAGCAGCCTGGTGAGGGGTCCTTCCTACAATGAGCAGTTCTTC. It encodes CASSLVRGPSYNEQFF.

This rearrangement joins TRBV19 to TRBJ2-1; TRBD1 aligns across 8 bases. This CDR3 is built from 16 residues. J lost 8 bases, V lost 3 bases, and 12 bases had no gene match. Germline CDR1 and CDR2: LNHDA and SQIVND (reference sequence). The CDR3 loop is CASSIGQGALLYEQFF. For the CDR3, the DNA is TGTGCCAGTAGTATCGGGCAGGGGGCCCTCTTGTATGAGCAGTTCTTC.